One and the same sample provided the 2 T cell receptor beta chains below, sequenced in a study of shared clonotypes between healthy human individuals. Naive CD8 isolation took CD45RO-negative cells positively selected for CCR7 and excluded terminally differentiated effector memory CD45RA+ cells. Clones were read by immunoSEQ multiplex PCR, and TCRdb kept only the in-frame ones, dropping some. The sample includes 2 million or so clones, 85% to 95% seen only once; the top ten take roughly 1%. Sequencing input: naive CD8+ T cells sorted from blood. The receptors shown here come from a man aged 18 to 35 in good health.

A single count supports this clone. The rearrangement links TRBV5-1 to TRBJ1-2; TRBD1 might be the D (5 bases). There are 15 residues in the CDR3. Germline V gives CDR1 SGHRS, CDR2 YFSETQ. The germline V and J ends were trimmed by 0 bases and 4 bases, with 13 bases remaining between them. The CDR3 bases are TGCGCCAGCAGCTTGGACGACAGCGTTTTCTATGGCTACACCTTC. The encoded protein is CASSLDDSVFYGYTF.

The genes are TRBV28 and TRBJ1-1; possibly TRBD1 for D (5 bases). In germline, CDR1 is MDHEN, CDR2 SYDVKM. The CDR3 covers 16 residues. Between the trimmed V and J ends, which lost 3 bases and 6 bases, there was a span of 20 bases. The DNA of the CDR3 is TGTGCCAGCAGTTTGGGGTCCACGGGACGGAAAGCTGAAGCTTTCTTT. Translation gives CASSLGSTGRKAEAFF.